The rows below give T cell receptor beta chains drawn from one sample of a study of cytomegalovirus exposure and HLA in healthy donors. The assay was immunoSEQ multiplex PCR, and TCRdb's table has in-frame clones only and misses some. Seen here are over 150,000 clones, 78% observed once, and the top ten hold roughly 13%. Sequences were obtained from PBMCs. Every receptor here comes from a woman between 45 and 65 years old in good health and CMV-seropositive. Each CDR3 is given with its conserved first and last residue. D genes are given only for firm matches. Size is stated for part of the rows, as once, few or many counts, or as a class when the clone is expanded.

d_call: NA; v_call: TRBV19; clone_size: few; j_call: TRBJ1-4; cdr3_nt: TGTGCCAGTAGTATTGTCTCAACTAATGAAAAACTGTTTTTT; cdr3_aa: CASSIVSTNEKLFF
d_call: NA; v_call: TRBV9; clone_size: NA; j_call: TRBJ2-3; cdr3_nt: TGTGCCAGCAGCGTAGGGCAGAGGAACACAGATACGCAGTATTTT; cdr3_aa: CASSVGQRNTDTQYF
d_call: NA; v_call: TRBV14; clone_size: NA; j_call: TRBJ2-7; cdr3_nt: TGTGCCAGCAGCCAAGTGGCGGGGACGGATGAGCAGTACTTC; cdr3_aa: CASSQVAGTDEQYF
d_call: NA; v_call: TRBV2; clone_size: NA; j_call: TRBJ1-5; cdr3_nt: TGTGCCAGCAACAGGGAGAATGGTCAGCCCCAGCATTTT; cdr3_aa: CASNRENGQPQHF
d_call: NA; v_call: TRBV6-6; clone_size: NA; j_call: TRBJ1-1; cdr3_nt: TGTGCCAGCAGTTATCCGGTGACGGAGCTCACTGAAGCTTTCTTT; cdr3_aa: CASSYPVTELTEAFF
d_call: NA; v_call: TRBV7-9; clone_size: NA; j_call: TRBJ2-7; cdr3_nt: TGTGCCAGCAGCTTAGGAGGACCAGGGCGCGAGCAGTACTTC; cdr3_aa: CASSLGGPGREQYF
d_call: TRBD1; v_call: TRBV5-4; clone_size: NA; j_call: TRBJ1-6; cdr3_nt: TGTGCCAGCAGCTTGGGGTCGGCGGGACAGGGGAATTCACCCCTCCACTTT; cdr3_aa: CASSLGSAGQGNSPLHF
d_call: NA; v_call: TRBV10-3; clone_size: NA; j_call: TRBJ1-1; cdr3_nt: TGTGCCATCACCGATACATTGAACACTGAAGCTTTCTTT; cdr3_aa: CAITDTLNTEAFF
d_call: TRBD1; v_call: TRBV6-5; clone_size: NA; j_call: TRBJ2-3; cdr3_nt: TGTGCCAGCAGTTACGGACAGGGAGGAGGCACAGATACGCAGTATTTT; cdr3_aa: CASSYGQGGGTDTQYF
d_call: NA; v_call: TRBV6-1; clone_size: NA; j_call: TRBJ1-5; cdr3_nt: TGTGCCAGCAGTGTAGGAGATAGCAATCAGCCCCAGCATTTT; cdr3_aa: CASSVGDSNQPQHF
d_call: NA; v_call: TRBV6-1; clone_size: NA; j_call: TRBJ1-2; cdr3_nt: TGTGCCAGCAGACGTGGGTTCAGGGAAGGCTATGGCTACACCTTC; cdr3_aa: CASRRGFREGYGYTF
d_call: NA; v_call: TRBV5-6; clone_size: NA; j_call: TRBJ1-5; cdr3_nt: TGTGCCAGCAGCTTGGAAAGGGGGCCCCAGCATTTT; cdr3_aa: CASSLERGPQHF
d_call: TRBD1; v_call: TRBV6-5; clone_size: once; j_call: TRBJ1-2; cdr3_nt: TGTGCCAGCAGTTACCTACAGGGGGCCTTTGGCTACACCTTC; cdr3_aa: CASSYLQGAFGYTF
d_call: NA; v_call: TRBV2; clone_size: NA; j_call: TRBJ1-5; cdr3_nt: TGTGCCAGCAGTGAAGGCCTTAGGGGCATGGGCAATCAGCCCCAGCATTTT; cdr3_aa: CASSEGLRGMGNQPQHF
d_call: TRBD1; v_call: TRBV5-5; clone_size: NA; j_call: TRBJ2-5; cdr3_nt: TGTGCCAGCAGCTTGACACAGGGGCTACAAGAGACCCAGTACTTC; cdr3_aa: CASSLTQGLQETQYF
d_call: NA; v_call: TRBV18; clone_size: few; j_call: TRBJ2-1; cdr3_nt: TGTGCCAGCTCACCGCGGGACAGTAACAATGAGCAGTTCTTC; cdr3_aa: CASSPRDSNNEQFF
d_call: TRBD2; v_call: TRBV5-4; clone_size: NA; j_call: TRBJ2-2; cdr3_nt: TGTGCCAGCAGCCCAAGCGGGGGGGCAGCCGGGGAGCTGTTTTTT; cdr3_aa: CASSPSGGAAGELFF
d_call: NA; v_call: TRBV15; clone_size: NA; j_call: TRBJ2-3; cdr3_nt: TGTGCCACCAGCAGAGAGGGCGGCGTCGGACTCCGCACAGATACGCAGTATTTT; cdr3_aa: CATSREGGVGLRTDTQYF
d_call: TRBD1; v_call: TRBV6-5; clone_size: NA; j_call: TRBJ1-5; cdr3_nt: TGTGCCAGCAGGAAGGACAGGGCCAATCAGCCCCAGCATTTT; cdr3_aa: CASRKDRANQPQHF
d_call: NA; v_call: TRBV10-3; clone_size: NA; j_call: TRBJ2-5; cdr3_nt: TGTGCCATCAGTGAGAAGCCCAGGGGACCCCAAGAGACCCAGTACTTC; cdr3_aa: CAISEKPRGPQETQYF
d_call: NA; v_call: TRBV30; clone_size: NA; j_call: TRBJ2-5; cdr3_nt: TGTGCCTGGGCCCTCGCGACTATGGAGCAGTACTTC; cdr3_aa: CAWALATMEQYF
d_call: TRBD1; v_call: TRBV5-1; clone_size: few; j_call: TRBJ1-2; cdr3_nt: TGCGCCAGCAGCAGAGATATCGGGACAGGGGGTGGCTACACCTTC; cdr3_aa: CASSRDIGTGGGYTF
d_call: NA; v_call: TRBV28; clone_size: NA; j_call: TRBJ1-2; cdr3_nt: TGTGCCAGCAGTCTTCGACAGGTCGCCAATTATGGCTACACCTTC; cdr3_aa: CASSLRQVANYGYTF
d_call: NA; v_call: TRBV27; clone_size: NA; j_call: TRBJ1-1; cdr3_nt: TGTGCCAGCAGTTCACATTCAGGGGAAGAAGCTGAAGCTTTCTTT; cdr3_aa: CASSSHSGEEAEAFF
d_call: TRBD1; v_call: TRBV9; clone_size: NA; j_call: TRBJ2-7; cdr3_nt: TGTGCCAGCAGCGTAGAGGCAGGGGGCTCGGAAGAGCAGTACTTC; cdr3_aa: CASSVEAGGSEEQYF
d_call: NA; v_call: TRBV5-1; clone_size: few; j_call: TRBJ2-1; cdr3_nt: TGCGCCAGCAGCTTGAATGGGGGCCCCTACAATGAGCAGTTCTTC; cdr3_aa: CASSLNGGPYNEQFF
d_call: TRBD1; v_call: TRBV6-5; clone_size: NA; j_call: TRBJ1-1; cdr3_nt: TGTGCCAGCAGTTACGGGACAGGACTGAACACTGAAGCTTTCTTT; cdr3_aa: CASSYGTGLNTEAFF
d_call: NA; v_call: TRBV2; clone_size: NA; j_call: TRBJ1-1; cdr3_nt: TGTGCCGAGCGCCCTCGTAGGAACACTGAAGCTTTCTTT; cdr3_aa: CAERPRRNTEAFF
d_call: NA; v_call: TRBV4-2; clone_size: NA; j_call: TRBJ2-7; cdr3_nt: TGTGCCAGCAGCCAAGATGTGACTGGCTCCTACGAGCAGTACTTC; cdr3_aa: CASSQDVTGSYEQYF
d_call: NA; v_call: TRBV13; clone_size: NA; j_call: TRBJ1-2; cdr3_nt: TGTGCCAGCAGCTTCAGGGAAGACTATGGCTACACCTTC; cdr3_aa: CASSFREDYGYTF
d_call: NA; v_call: TRBV6-1; clone_size: NA; j_call: TRBJ2-7; cdr3_nt: TGTGCCAGCAGTGTCCCCGTACAGGGCTACGAGCAGTACTTC; cdr3_aa: CASSVPVQGYEQYF
d_call: TRBD1; v_call: TRBV27; clone_size: NA; j_call: TRBJ1-2; cdr3_nt: TGTGCCAGCAGCCTGGGACAGGGGTCTGTCTATGGCTACACCTTC; cdr3_aa: CASSLGQGSVYGYTF
d_call: NA; v_call: TRBV4-1; clone_size: once; j_call: TRBJ1-1; cdr3_nt: TGCGCCAGCAGACGCGGGGGAGAAGGCACTGAAGCTTTCTTT; cdr3_aa: CASRRGGEGTEAFF
d_call: TRBD1; v_call: TRBV29-1; clone_size: NA; j_call: TRBJ1-1; cdr3_nt: TGCAGCGTTGCCCGACAGGGGAACACTGAAGCTTTCTTT; cdr3_aa: CSVARQGNTEAFF
d_call: TRBD1; v_call: TRBV19; clone_size: NA; j_call: TRBJ2-7; cdr3_nt: TGTGCCAGTAGTATAGGACAGGGATCCTACGAGCAGTACTTC; cdr3_aa: CASSIGQGSYEQYF
d_call: NA; v_call: TRBV6-5; clone_size: NA; j_call: TRBJ2-5; cdr3_nt: TGTGCCAGCAGTTACTTGGACTCGCAAGAGACCCAGTACTTC; cdr3_aa: CASSYLDSQETQYF
d_call: TRBD1; v_call: TRBV19; clone_size: NA; j_call: TRBJ1-1; cdr3_nt: TGTGCCAGTAGTTTTTGGGACAGGGACGCTGAAGCTTTCTTT; cdr3_aa: CASSFWDRDAEAFF
d_call: TRBD2; v_call: TRBV6-4; clone_size: NA; j_call: TRBJ2-1; cdr3_nt: TGTGCCAGCAGTGACTCGGCTAGCGGTTACAATGAGCAGTTCTTC; cdr3_aa: CASSDSASGYNEQFF
d_call: TRBD2; v_call: TRBV11-3; clone_size: NA; j_call: TRBJ2-7; cdr3_nt: TGTGCCAGCAGCCCTCGGGAGGGCTACGAGCAGTACTTC; cdr3_aa: CASSPREGYEQYF
d_call: TRBD2; v_call: TRBV9; clone_size: NA; j_call: TRBJ2-5; cdr3_nt: TGTGCCAGCAGCATAGCGGGGGAAGAGACCCAGTACTTC; cdr3_aa: CASSIAGEETQYF
d_call: NA; v_call: TRBV5-1; clone_size: NA; j_call: TRBJ2-7; cdr3_nt: TGCGCCAGCAGCTCGACCACCAGGGAACCCTGCGAGCAGTACTTC; cdr3_aa: CASSSTTREPCEQYF
d_call: NA; v_call: TRBV7-2; clone_size: NA; j_call: TRBJ1-1; cdr3_nt: TGTGCCAGCACCCGAGGACTGACTGAAGCTTTCTTT; cdr3_aa: CASTRGLTEAFF
d_call: TRBD1; v_call: TRBV5-1; clone_size: NA; j_call: TRBJ2-7; cdr3_nt: TGCGCCAGCAGCTACGGGACAGGGCGAGCGTACGAGCAGTACTTC; cdr3_aa: CASSYGTGRAYEQYF
d_call: TRBD1; v_call: TRBV5-1; clone_size: few; j_call: TRBJ2-2; cdr3_nt: TGCGCCAGCAGCTGGACAGGGGCGGGCACCGGGGAGCTGTTTTTT; cdr3_aa: CASSWTGAGTGELFF
d_call: TRBD1; v_call: TRBV15; clone_size: NA; j_call: TRBJ2-1; cdr3_nt: TGTGCCACCAGCAGAGCGGACAGGGGGCACAATGAGCAGTTCTTC; cdr3_aa: CATSRADRGHNEQFF
d_call: NA; v_call: TRBV7-9; clone_size: NA; j_call: TRBJ2-7; cdr3_nt: TGTTCCAGCAGCTGGACAGGCCGGGACTTTACCTACGAGCAGTACTTC; cdr3_aa: CSSSWTGRDFTYEQYF
d_call: NA; v_call: TRBV11-3; clone_size: few; j_call: TRBJ2-1; cdr3_nt: TGTGCCAGCAGCTTAGTTTTTGCGGGGGACACCTACAATGAGCAGTTCTTC; cdr3_aa: CASSLVFAGDTYNEQFF
d_call: TRBD1; v_call: TRBV6-4; clone_size: NA; j_call: TRBJ1-3; cdr3_nt: TGTGCCAGCAAACATAAGGACAGGGCGAAGGGAAACACCATATATTTT; cdr3_aa: CASKHKDRAKGNTIYF